This paragraph reports one TCR beta chain. The germline CDR1 and CDR2 sequences are MNHNY and SVGAGI (reference sequence). Germline trimming cut 5 bases from V and 8 bases from J; bases unmatched to any gene: 7. The CDR3 runs 13 residues. This entry belongs to a study of blood T cell repertoires in COVID-19. Study-wide background: From T cells, B-cell-depleted T cells, or PBMCs came the material, which was cDNA or gDNA.

Per the authors' pipeline: Estimation of nucleated cell counts was performed using reference gene primer amplification. Sequencing used immunoSEQ multiplex PCR; TCRdb keeps in-frame clones, though not all of them. That table gives V, J and clone size, and the DNA gave D and trimming. The data hold fewer than 200,000 clones, with 87% observed a single time. Input material: peripheral blood. The TCR sequence derives from a woman aged 45-65 years with acute or convalescent COVID-19. The chain uses TRBV6-6 and TRBJ1-2; TRBD1 matches at 8 bases. CDR3 coding DNA: TGTGCCAGCAGTCAGGACAGGGTGGGCGGCTACACCTTC. Translated, it gives CASSQDRVGGYTF.